These T cell receptor beta chains were read from a single sample in a study of cytotoxic CD8 clonotypes in ibrutinib-treated CLL. TCRdb's table, derived via immunoSEQ multiplex PCR, lists solely in-frame clones and lacks some. The sample includes some 29,000 clones, roughly 60% of them seen just once. The specimen comprised PBMCs, sampled before ibrutinib treatment. These receptors all come from a human donor with chronic lymphocytic leukemia. The CDR3 runs from the conserved cysteine through the conserved F or W. A D gene is named only where the DNA matches it firmly. Size is omitted from some rows. Given values are once, few, many or a class for expanded clones.

.	TRBV7-9	12	.	TRBJ1-6	TGTGCCAGCAGCGGACTCAATTCACCCCTCCACTTT	CASSGLNSPLHF
.	TRBV11-2	12	.	TRBJ2-3	TGTGCCAGCAGCGAAGGAAGGGAGACGCAGTATTTT	CASSEGRETQYF
.	TRBV7-9	15	.	TRBJ2-7	TGTGCCAGCAGCTTAGCTTGGGGGACCTCCCACGAGCAGTACTTC	CASSLAWGTSHEQYF
.	TRBV9	15	.	TRBJ2-7	TGTGCCAGCAGCGTTTTCGGGGCCGACGACTACGAGCAGTACTTC	CASSVFGADDYEQYF
.	TRBV19	15	TRBD2	TRBJ2-1	TGTGCCAGTAAAGATGCGGGAGCGAACTACAATGAGCAGTTCTTC	CASKDAGANYNEQFF
few	TRBV19	15	TRBD1	TRBJ1-5	TGTGCCAGTAGTATCGGGGACAGGGGTAATCAGCCCCAGCATTTT	CASSIGDRGNQPQHF
.	TRBV9	14	.	TRBJ1-3	TGTGCCAGCAGCGGACAGCTGATGGGAAACACCATATATTTT	CASSGQLMGNTIYF
few	TRBV5-1	16	.	TRBJ1-5	TGCGCCAGCAGCCCCGAGCCGGTCCGGGGCAATCAGCCCCAGCATTTT	CASSPEPVRGNQPQHF
.	TRBV5-6	15	TRBD1	TRBJ1-2	TGTGCCAGCAGCACGGCCCCGGGACAGGGTGTGGGCTACACCTTC	CASSTAPGQGVGYTF
.	TRBV15	14	.	TRBJ1-2	TGTGCCACCAGCAGAGGTTGGGGGGTTTATGGCTACACCTTC	CATSRGWGVYGYTF
.	TRBV6-1	15	TRBD1	TRBJ1-5	TGTGCCAGCAGTGGGACAGGGTTTAGCAATCAGCCCCAGCATTTT	CASSGTGFSNQPQHF
.	TRBV27	16	.	TRBJ2-7	TGTGCCAGCAGTTTATCTGGGACGGCAGGCTCGTACGAGCAGTACTTC	CASSLSGTAGSYEQYF